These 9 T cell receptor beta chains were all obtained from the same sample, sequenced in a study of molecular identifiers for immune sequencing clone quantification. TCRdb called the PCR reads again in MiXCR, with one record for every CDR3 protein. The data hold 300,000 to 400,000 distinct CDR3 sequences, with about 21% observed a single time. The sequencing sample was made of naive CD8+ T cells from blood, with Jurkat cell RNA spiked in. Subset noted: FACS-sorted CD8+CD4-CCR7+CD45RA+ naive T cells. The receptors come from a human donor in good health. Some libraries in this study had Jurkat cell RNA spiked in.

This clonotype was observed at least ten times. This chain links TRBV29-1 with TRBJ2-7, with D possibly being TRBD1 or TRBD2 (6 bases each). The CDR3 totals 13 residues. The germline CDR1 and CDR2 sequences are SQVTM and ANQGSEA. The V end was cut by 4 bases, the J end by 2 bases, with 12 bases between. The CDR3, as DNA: TGCAGCGTTGCGGGGGCCAAAACCTACGAGCAGTACTTC. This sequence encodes CSVAGAKTYEQYF.

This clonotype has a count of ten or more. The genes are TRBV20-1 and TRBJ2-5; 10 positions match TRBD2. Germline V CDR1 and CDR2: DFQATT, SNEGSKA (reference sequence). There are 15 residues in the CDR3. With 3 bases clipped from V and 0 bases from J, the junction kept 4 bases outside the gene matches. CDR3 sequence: CSASPLAGDQETQYF. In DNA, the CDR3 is TGCAGTGCTAGCCCCCTAGCGGGGGACCAAGAGACCCAGTACTTC.

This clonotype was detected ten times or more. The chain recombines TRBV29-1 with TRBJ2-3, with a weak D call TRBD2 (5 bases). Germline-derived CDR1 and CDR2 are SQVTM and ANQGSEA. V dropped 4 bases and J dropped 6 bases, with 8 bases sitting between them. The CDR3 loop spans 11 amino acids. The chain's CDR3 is CSVGPGDTQYF. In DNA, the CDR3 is TGCAGCGTTGGACCGGGGGATACGCAGTATTTT.

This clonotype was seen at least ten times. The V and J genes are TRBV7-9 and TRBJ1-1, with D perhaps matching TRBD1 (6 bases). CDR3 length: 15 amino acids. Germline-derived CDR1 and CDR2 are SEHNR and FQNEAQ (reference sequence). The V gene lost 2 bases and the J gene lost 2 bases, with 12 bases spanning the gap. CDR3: CASSLPTGENTEAFF. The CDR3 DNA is TGTGCCAGCAGCTTACCGACAGGCGAAAACACTGAAGCTTTCTTT.

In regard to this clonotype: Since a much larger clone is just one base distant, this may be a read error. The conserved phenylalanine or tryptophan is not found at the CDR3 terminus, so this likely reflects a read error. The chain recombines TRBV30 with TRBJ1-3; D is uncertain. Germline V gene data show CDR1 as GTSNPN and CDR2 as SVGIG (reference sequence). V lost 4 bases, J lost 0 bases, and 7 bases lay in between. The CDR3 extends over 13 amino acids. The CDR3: CAWMTFSGNTIYS. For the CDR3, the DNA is TGTGCCTGGATGACATTCTCTGGAAACACCATATATTCT.

CDR3 protein: CASGQTGQGYEQYF. In DNA form, the CDR3 reads TGTGCCAGCGGGCAAACGGGCCAGGGTTACGAGCAGTACTTC. V usage is TRBV27 and J usage is TRBJ2-7; D is perhaps TRBD1 (5 bases). Per germline, CDR1 MNHEY and CDR2 SMNVEV (reference sequence). The CDR3 covers 14 residues. The V and J ends lost 8 bases and 4 bases respectively, with 18 bases between them.

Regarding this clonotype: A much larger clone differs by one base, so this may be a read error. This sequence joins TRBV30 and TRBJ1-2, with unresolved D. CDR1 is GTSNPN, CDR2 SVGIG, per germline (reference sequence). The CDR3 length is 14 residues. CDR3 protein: CTWSLRALNYGYTF. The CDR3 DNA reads TGTACCTGGAGTCTTAGGGCGCTGAACTATGGCTACACCTTC.

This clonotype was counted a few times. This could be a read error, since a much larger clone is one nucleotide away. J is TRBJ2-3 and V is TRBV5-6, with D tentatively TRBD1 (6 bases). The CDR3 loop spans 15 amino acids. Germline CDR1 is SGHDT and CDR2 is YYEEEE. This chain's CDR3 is CASSLEGRGADTPYF. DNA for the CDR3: TGTGCCAGCAGCTTGGAGGGCAGGGGAGCGGATACGCCGTATTTT.

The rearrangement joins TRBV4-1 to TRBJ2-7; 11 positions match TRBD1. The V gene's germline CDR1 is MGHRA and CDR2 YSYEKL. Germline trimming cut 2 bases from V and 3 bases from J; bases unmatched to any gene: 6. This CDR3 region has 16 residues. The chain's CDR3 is CASSQHTGTGGYEQYF. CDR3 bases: TGCGCCAGCAGCCAACATACCGGGACAGGGGGCTACGAGCAGTACTTC.